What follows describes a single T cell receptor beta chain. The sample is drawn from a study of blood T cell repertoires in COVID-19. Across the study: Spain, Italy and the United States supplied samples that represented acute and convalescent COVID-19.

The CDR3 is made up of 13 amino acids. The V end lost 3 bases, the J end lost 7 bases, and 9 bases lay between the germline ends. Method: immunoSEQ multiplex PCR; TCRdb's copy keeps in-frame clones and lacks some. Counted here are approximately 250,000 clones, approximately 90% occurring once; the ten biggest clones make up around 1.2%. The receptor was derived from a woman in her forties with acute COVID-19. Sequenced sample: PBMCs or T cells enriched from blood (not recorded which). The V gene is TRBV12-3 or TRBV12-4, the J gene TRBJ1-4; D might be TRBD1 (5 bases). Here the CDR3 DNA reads TGTGCCAGCAGTTTGGGCGGGGGTGAAAAACTGTTTTTT. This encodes CASSLGGGEKLFF.